The 20 T cell receptor beta chains in this list originate from one sample, sequenced in a study of T cell responses to AZD1222 COVID-19 vaccine. The assay was immunoSEQ multiplex PCR, and TCRdb's table has in-frame clones only and misses some. Here the sample spans tens of thousands of clones, 88% being singletons. Specimen: peripheral blood, collected 28 days after the second AZD1222 dose. These receptors came from an adult who received the AZD1222 COVID-19 vaccine.

J is TRBJ2-7 and V is TRBV7-9; D gene unclear. Trimming took off 0 bases at V and 1 base at J, with 10 bases between the two ends. Germline V gives CDR1 SEHNR, CDR2 FQNEAQ (reference sequence). CDR3 size: 15 residues. The CDR3 DNA is TGTGCCAGCAGCTTAGCTGGGATGGGGTCCTACGAGCAGTACTTC. As protein: CASSLAGMGSYEQYF.

This chain uses TRBV28 with TRBJ2-7; D call uncertain. Trimming stripped 3 bases from V and 6 bases from J, with 9 bases between. The germline V gene encodes CDR1 MDHEN and CDR2 SYDVKM. CDR3 length: 12 amino acids. CDR3 amino acids: CASSFILTEQYF. As DNA, the CDR3 is TGTGCCAGCAGTTTCATCCTGACCGAGCAGTACTTC.

The chain has TRBV7-2 and TRBJ1-2; TRBD1 might be the D (5 bases). The CDR3 sequence is 16 residues long. In germline, CDR1 is SGHTA, CDR2 FQGNSA. Trimming removed 4 bases from V and 8 bases from J, with 23 bases in between. The CDR3 coding sequence is TGTGCCAGCAGCTCGTACCGGGGCCGAACAATTGGAGGCTACACCTTC. This codes for CASSSYRGRTIGGYTF.

The CDR3 bases are TGTGCCAGCAGTTTAAGGGCCGGGGAGCTGTTTTTT. It yields the protein CASSLRAGELFF. This chain uses TRBV27 with TRBJ2-2; no definite D call. V shed 2 bases and J shed 6 bases, with 4 bases lying between them. The CDR3 loop spans 12 amino acids. Looked up from germline, CDR1 is MNHEY and CDR2 is SMNVEV (reference sequence).

The chain carries TRBV5-4 and TRBJ1-1; D ambiguous. The CDR3 spans 13 residues. The germline CDR1 and CDR2 sequences are SGHNT and YYREEE (reference sequence). V was clipped by 0 bases and J by 0 bases, with 3 bases between them. In DNA, the CDR3 is TGTGCCAGCAGCTTGGGAGTGAACACTGAAGCTTTCTTT. Translating gives CASSLGVNTEAFF.

The chain couples TRBV7-2 to TRBJ2-1; 10 positions agree with TRBD2. Germline CDR1 and CDR2: SGHTA and FQGNSA. The CDR3 has 18 amino acids. Trimming at V came to 2 bases and at J to 0 bases, leaving 7 bases not matched to a gene. The CDR3 bases are TGTGCCAGCAGCTTATTGGCTAGCGGGAGAATCTCCTACAATGAGCAGTTCTTC. Its translation: CASSLLASGRISYNEQFF.

The chain uses TRBV4-2 and TRBJ2-7; D perhaps matches TRBD2 (6 bases). The length of the CDR3 is 16 residues. Trimming took off 0 bases at V and 3 bases at J, with 15 bases between the two ends. Germline values: CDR1 LGHNA, CDR2 YNFKEQ. DNA for the CDR3: TGTGCCAGCAGCCAAGAAGGAACGGGAGAGGTCTACGAGCAGTACTTC. Translated, it gives CASSQEGTGEVYEQYF.

Regarding this clone: The sample holds other DNA sequences that translate to the same CDR3. The chain uses TRBV2 and TRBJ2-3; D gene ambiguous. The CDR3 contains 13 residues. Trimming removed 7 bases from V and 0 bases from J, with 8 bases in between. Germline CDR1 reads SNHLY; CDR2 reads FYNNEI. The CDR3 DNA reads as TGTGCCAGCATGAGAACTAGCACAGATACGCAGTATTTT. It specifies CASMRTSTDTQYF.

This chain connects TRBV6-2 or TRBV6-3 to TRBJ1-5; 9 bases agree with TRBD1. Looked up from germline, CDR1 is MNHEY and CDR2 is SVGEGT. Trimming took 4 bases from V and 0 from J; bases not matched to a gene: 10. CDR3 length equals 18 residues. The CDR3 DNA is TGTGCCAGCAGTTTTCCGGGACAGGGTGTCTATAGCAATCAGCCCCAGCATTTT. This encodes CASSFPGQGVYSNQPQHF.

This chain connects TRBV6-2 or TRBV6-3 to TRBJ2-7; 8 bases line up with TRBD1. Per germline, CDR1 MNHEY and CDR2 SVGEGT. With 0 bases clipped from V and 2 bases from J, the junction kept 6 bases outside the gene matches. The CDR3 totals 16 residues. The CDR3 is CASSYSIWDRTYEQYF. CDR3 nucleotides: TGTGCCAGCAGTTACTCGATATGGGACAGGACCTACGAGCAGTACTTC.

The gene calls are TRBV12-5 and TRBJ2-7, with D unresolved. The CDR3 has 16 amino acids. The V end lost 4 bases, the J end lost 2 bases, and 18 bases lay between the germline ends. Germline V gene data show CDR1 as LGHNT and CDR2 as FRNRAP. Here the CDR3 reads CASGSTPTTRTYEQYF. The CDR3 DNA reads as TGTGCTAGTGGTTCGACCCCTACGACGCGGACCTACGAGCAGTACTTC.

The rearrangement uses TRBV5-1 and TRBJ2-1, with D maybe TRBD1 (5 bases). Trimming removed 5 bases from V and 3 bases from J, with 12 bases in between. Germline CDR1 is SGHRS and CDR2 is YFSETQ. The CDR3 runs 14 residues. The CDR3 sequence: CASREGEVYNEQFF. Written as DNA, the CDR3 is TGCGCCAGCAGAGAAGGGGAAGTCTACAATGAGCAGTTCTTC. Full variable domain (missing parts from reference TRBV5-1 and TRBJ2-1): KAGVTQTPRYLIKTRGQQVTLSCSPISGHRSVSWYQQTPGQGLQFLFEYFSETQRNKGNFPGRFSGRQFSNSRSEMNVSTLELGDSALYLCASREGEVYNEQFFGPGTRLTVL.

The rearrangement links TRBV14 to TRBJ2-2; 10 bases are a match to TRBD1. After removal of 3 bases from V and 4 bases from J, the junction contained 5 bases not matched to a gene. CDR1 is SGHDN and CDR2 is FVKESK in the germline V gene. The CDR3 sequence is 16 residues long. CDR3 nucleotide sequence: TGTGCCAGCAGCCAGAGACAGGGGGCGATCACCGGGGAGCTGTTTTTT. Encoded protein: CASSQRQGAITGELFF.

This sequence joins TRBV6-2 or TRBV6-3 and TRBJ2-1; 8 nucleotides align to TRBD2. Germline CDR1 is MNHEY and CDR2 is SVGEGT. The CDR3 is 16 residues long. V lost 0 bases, J lost 7 bases, and 8 bases stayed unmatched. The CDR3 DNA is TGTGCCAGCAGTTACTCTCCCGGGAGGGGGAAAAATGAGCAGTTCTTC. Translating gives CASSYSPGRGKNEQFF.

The rearrangement links TRBV6-4 to TRBJ2-1; D ambiguous. This CDR3 is built from 14 residues. Germline CDR1 reads MRHNA; CDR2 reads SNTAGT. V shed 0 bases and J shed 3 bases, with 6 bases lying between them. CDR3 region: CASSDSAGYNEQFF. In DNA form, the CDR3 reads TGTGCCAGCAGTGACTCGGCAGGCTACAATGAGCAGTTCTTC.

The chain couples TRBV7-6 to TRBJ2-2; TRBD2 agrees at 14 bases. This CDR3 has 18 residues. From germline, CDR1 is SGHVS and CDR2 FNYEAQ. V dropped 5 bases and J dropped 5; count of bases not matched to a gene: 10. The CDR3 DNA sequence: TGTGCCAGCAGCCCGTCGACTAGCGGGAGGGGTTGGACCGGGGAGCTGTTTTTT. It yields the protein CASSPSTSGRGWTGELFF.

This clone was detected once. The V and J genes are TRBV7-8 and TRBJ2-3; D unclear. Germline-derived CDR1 and CDR2 are SGHVS and FQNEAQ. Trimming shortened V by 5 bases and J by 6 bases, and 6 bases separated the two germline ends. This CDR3 region has 11 residues. The CDR3 region has the DNA TGTGCCAGCAGCCACATGGATACGCAGTATTTT. Translating gives CASSHMDTQYF.

In this sample, this clone turned up once. This CDR3 is CASSGFADSSTDTQYF. CDR3 DNA sequence: TGTGCCAGCAGTGGATTTGCTGACTCTAGCACAGATACGCAGTATTTT. The rearrangement links TRBV6-1 to TRBJ2-3; D uncertain. Germline CDR1 is MNHNS and CDR2 is SASEGT. CDR3 length: 16 amino acids. The V gene lost 4 bases and the J gene lost 0 bases, with 14 bases spanning the gap.

The chain carries TRBV18 and TRBJ2-5; TRBD2 matches at 9 bases. With V trimmed by 2 bases and J by 5 bases, 6 bases remained unmatched. The CDR3 runs 15 residues. CDR1 and CDR2 (germline): KGHSH, LQKENI. The CDR3 bases are TGTGCCAGCTCACCAAGGCTGGCGGGAGGGGAGACCCAGTACTTC. Its protein product is CASSPRLAGGETQYF. The complete variable domain, with remaining parts taken from reference TRBV18 and TRBJ2-5, reads NAGVMQNPRHLVRRRGQEARLRCSPMKGHSHVYWYRQLPEEGLKFMVYLQKENIIDESGMPKERFSAEFPKEGPSILRIQQVVRGDSAAYFCASSPRLAGGETQYFGPGTRLLVL.

This chain connects TRBV6-5 to TRBJ2-7, with D hard to call. The CDR3 loop spans 13 amino acids. Germline assignment: CDR1 MNHEY and CDR2 SVGAGI. Between the trimmed V and J ends, which lost 7 bases and 2 bases, there was a span of 12 bases. The CDR3 coding sequence is TGTGCCAGCATGGTAGGCCAGGCCTACGAGCAGTACTTC. This translates into CASMVGQAYEQYF.